The clone carrying this T cell receptor beta chain has a handful of counts. No antigen is known for it. V gave up 6 bases and J gave up 4 bases; unmatched junction bases: 11. Germline V gives CDR1 MDHEN, CDR2 SYDVKM. This CDR3 contains 15 residues. The data derive from a study of T cell repertoires in cytomegalovirus infection. Study context: It can be stated that public TCR beta signatures indicated CMV infection as well as a matching HLA type. Findings of the study overall: Adding up the frequency of public TCR beta families identified people who carried CMV plus the relevant HLA. HLA-C-restricted CMV clonotypes gave the most frequent clonotype in two of eight donors.

One entry per CDR3 protein results from TCRdb running MiXCR on the reads. The repertoire includes roughly 230,000 distinct CDR3 sequences, roughly 20% of them detected once, and over 15% sits in the top ten. Sequencing used CD8+ T cells from PBMCs. The chain combines TRBV28 with TRBJ2-7; 8 nucleotides match TRBD1. This TCR came from a human donor in good health (CMV status not recorded). Some clones in this sample may be carry-over from other donors' samples. The CDR3 DNA reads as TGTGCCAGCAGCCCCCCATTGACAGGGGTTTACGAGCAGTACTTC. Residues: CASSPPLTGVYEQYF.